What follows are 27 T cell receptor beta chains derived from one specimen sequenced in a study of human T cells and chemical hapten exposure. TCRdb re-called the RACE reads with MiXCR, one entry per CDR3 protein. The sample yields about 77,000 distinct CDR3 sequences, 8.6% seen once. Time point noted: healthy volunteer bleed at 6 weeks. Whole blood, unfractionated, served as the material for total RNA extraction. Material: whole blood. The receptors shown here come from a female donor in good health. Some clones in this sample may be carry-over from other donors' samples.

As DNA, the CDR3 is TGTGCCAGCAACTGGCGAGCGGGGGAAGATACGCAGTATTTT. Encoded protein: CASNWRAGEDTQYF. The chain combines TRBV12-3 or TRBV12-4 with TRBJ2-3, with 8 bases matching TRBD2. The CDR3 has 14 amino acids. Unmatched junction bases numbered 8, after V lost 7 bases and J lost 5 bases.

The chain employs TRBV4-3 and TRBJ2-3; 8 positions match TRBD2. There are 18 residues in the CDR3. Germline V gives CDR1 LGHNA, CDR2 YSLEER. V lost 0 bases to trimming and J lost 2 bases; unmatched junction nucleotides: 10. CDR3 loop: CASSQDLPAGGFTDTQYF. The CDR3 DNA follows: TGCGCCAGCAGCCAAGATCTTCCGGCGGGGGGTTTCACAGATACGCAGTATTTT.

This clonotype was counted many times. The chain recombines TRBV12-3 or TRBV12-4 with TRBJ1-5, with D unresolved. CDR3 length: 14 amino acids. Trimming took 6 bases from V and 3 from J, leaving 12 bases between them. CDR3 residues: CASRLGRLNQPQHF. The CDR3 region has the DNA TGTGCCAGCAGACTTGGACGGCTCAATCAGCCCCAGCATTTT.

The rearrangement joins TRBV7-2 to TRBJ2-5; D perhaps matches TRBD2 (5 bases). Germline assignment: CDR1 SGHTA and CDR2 FQGNSA. Trimming shortened V by 3 bases and J by 5 bases, and 13 bases separated the two germline ends. This CDR3 has 14 amino acids. The CDR3 bases are TGTGCCAGCAGCTTCGGGCTCCGGAGGGAGACCCAGTACTTC. Amino acids: CASSFGLRRETQYF.

This clonotype was observed at least ten times. The chain carries TRBV6-1 and TRBJ2-3, with 10 bases aligning to TRBD2. Losses at the gene ends were 6 bases for V and 3 bases for J; bases not matched to a gene: 6. The germline V gene has CDR1 MNHNS and CDR2 SASEGT. The CDR3 is 15 residues long. The CDR3: CASSRLAGRTDTQYF. In DNA, the CDR3 is TGTGCCAGCAGCCGACTAGCGGGTCGTACAGATACGCAGTATTTT.

The chain recombines TRBV5-1 with TRBJ2-3, with D perhaps TRBD1 or TRBD2 (5 bases each). The CDR3 sequence is 15 residues long. The V gene lost 4 bases and the J gene lost 6 bases, with 18 bases spanning the gap. Germline lookup yields CDR1 SGHRS and CDR2 YFSETQ. The DNA for the CDR3 is TGCGCCAGCAGCCCCTTGGGACCCGTCCAGGATACGCAGTATTTT. It is translated as CASSPLGPVQDTQYF.

This clonotype occurred many times. The chain has TRBV20-1 and TRBJ2-7; no definite D call. The V end was cut by 3 bases, the J end by 3 bases, with 6 bases between. Germline-derived CDR1 and CDR2 are DFQATT and SNEGSKA (reference sequence). This CDR3 has 11 residues. CDR3 amino acids: CSASTDYEQYF. The CDR3 DNA reads TGCAGTGCTAGTACGGACTACGAGCAGTACTTC.

Remarks on this clonotype: A much larger clone is a single base away; this may be a read error. V and J are TRBV7-9 and TRBJ1-1, with D unclear. CDR3 size: 15 residues. CDR1 and CDR2 from the germline V gene are SEHNR and FQNEAQ (reference sequence). CDR3 region: CVSSPRSQWNTEAFF. Written as DNA, the CDR3 is TGTGTCAGCAGCCCACGCAGCCAGTGGAACACTGAAGCTTTCTTT.

This clonotype has only a few counts. The V call is TRBV2, the J call TRBJ2-2; 12 bases are shared with TRBD2. Germline CDR1 and CDR2: SNHLY and FYNNEI. The ends lost 4 bases at V and 6 bases at J; junction bases unmatched: 3. The CDR3 covers 15 residues. The CDR3 protein is CASSGLAGASGELFF. In DNA form, the CDR3 reads TGTGCCAGCAGTGGACTAGCGGGGGCGTCCGGGGAGCTGTTTTTT.

This clonotype was found a few times. The chain combines TRBV27 with TRBJ2-7; D is perhaps TRBD1 (6 bases). Germline values: CDR1 MNHEY, CDR2 SMNVEV (reference sequence). V lost 4 bases to trimming and J lost 0 bases, with 10 bases between them. The CDR3 sequence is 14 residues long. The CDR3 bases are TGTGCCAGCAGTTATGGACAGAGCTCCTACGAGCAGTACTTC. Translation gives CASSYGQSSYEQYF.

This clonotype is medium-sized by share. This chain connects TRBV29-1 to TRBJ1-5; the D is unclear. The germline V gene encodes CDR1 SQVTM and CDR2 ANQGSEA. The V and J ends lost 4 bases and 0 bases respectively, with 10 bases between them. The CDR3 is made up of 14 amino acids. This chain's CDR3 is CSVVSGYSNQPQHF. The CDR3 DNA reads TGCAGCGTTGTGTCCGGATATAGCAATCAGCCCCAGCATTTT.

This chain uses TRBV27 with TRBJ2-1, with TRBD2 matching over 8 bases. V trimming: 8 bases; J trimming: 5 bases; junction bases outside the gene matches: 14. Germline V CDR1 and CDR2: MNHEY, SMNVEV (reference sequence). The length of the CDR3 is 16 residues. CDR3 DNA sequence: TGTGCCAGCGGTTCGCCCGGGGGGGCGCCGGACAATGAGCAGTTCTTC. Its protein product is CASGSPGGAPDNEQFF.

The rearrangement uses TRBV7-2 and TRBJ1-5; weak D call: TRBD1 (6 bases). Germline CDR1 reads SGHTA; CDR2 reads FQGNSA. The CDR3 sequence is 14 residues long. Trimming removed 5 bases at V and 5 bases at J, with 13 bases between. The CDR3 loop is CASSTDRTYQPQHF. The CDR3, as DNA: TGTGCCAGCAGCACAGACAGGACCTATCAGCCCCAGCATTTT.

This chain joins TRBV6-2 or TRBV6-3 and TRBJ2-3; tentatively, D is TRBD1 or TRBD2 (5 bases each). V was cut by 5 bases and J by 0 bases, with 15 bases left in between. The CDR3 has 16 residues. Per the germline V gene, CDR1 is MNHEY and CDR2 is SVGEGT. In DNA form, the CDR3 reads TGTGCCAGCAGTGCCCGGGGCAGCACTAGCACAGATACGCAGTATTTT. Its protein is CASSARGSTSTDTQYF.

This clonotype was detected many times. The gene calls are TRBV19 and TRBJ1-5; 9 bases are shared with TRBD1. The CDR3 is made up of 16 amino acids. Unmatched junction bases numbered 12, after V lost 3 bases and J lost 9 bases. CDR1 LNHDA and CDR2 SQIVND come from the germline V gene (reference sequence). The DNA for the CDR3 is TGTGCCAGTAGTATCCGGGCCGACAGGGGGGCCTGGCCCCAGCATTTT. It translates to CASSIRADRGAWPQHF.

In its sample, this clonotype was seen many times. The V and J genes are TRBV5-1 and TRBJ1-1; D remains unclear. Germline V gene sequence: CDR1 SGHRS, CDR2 YFSETQ. V lost 7 bases to trimming and J lost 7 bases, with 20 bases between them. The CDR3 extends over 14 amino acids. CDR3 DNA sequence: TGCGCCAGCTCCCAAAGCGCGAGCCGGGGTGAAGCTTTCTTT. Translating gives CASSQSASRGEAFF.

The chain recombines TRBV5-1 with TRBJ2-3; D ambiguous. The V end lost 3 bases, the J end lost 4 bases, and 12 bases lay between the germline ends. CDR1 and CDR2 from the germline V gene are SGHRS and YFSETQ. This CDR3 spans 14 amino acids. The DNA for the CDR3 is TGCGCCAGCAGCTCCCCGACTCTTGCAGATACGCAGTATTTT. Translating gives CASSSPTLADTQYF.

The V gene is TRBV5-6, the J gene TRBJ2-3; TRBD2 aligns across 7 bases. CDR3 size: 17 residues. Trimming cost V 6 bases and J 4 bases; bases outside gene matches: 17. From germline, CDR1 is SGHDT and CDR2 YYEEEE. Written as DNA, the CDR3 is TGTGCCAGCACCCAAAGAGGTTCGGGGGGAGGTGCAGATACGCAGTATTTT. It yields the protein CASTQRGSGGGADTQYF.

The chain links TRBV29-1 to TRBJ2-4; possible D gene TRBD2, 6 bases. The CDR3 loop spans 12 amino acids. V was shortened by 4 bases and J by 5 bases, with 9 bases between the two germline ends. CDR1 and CDR2 (germline): SQVTM, ANQGSEA. This chain's CDR3 is CSVGWGENIQYF. The CDR3 DNA reads as TGCAGCGTTGGTTGGGGGGAAAACATTCAGTACTTC.

The rearrangement joins TRBV7-9 to TRBJ2-2, with 10 bases aligning to TRBD1. The CDR3 runs to 17 residues. Germline V gene data show CDR1 as SEHNR and CDR2 as FQNEAQ (reference sequence). The ends lost 5 bases at V and 6 bases at J; junction bases unmatched: 12. This CDR3 reads CASSPGQGRIPAGELFF. CDR3 DNA sequence: TGTGCCAGCAGCCCGGGACAGGGGAGGATACCGGCCGGGGAGCTGTTTTTT.

At least ten counts were recorded for this clonotype. The CDR3 DNA follows: TGTGCCATCAGGCACAGGGAAGAATGGACTGAAGCTTTCTTT. Translated: CAIRHREEWTEAFF. The V gene is TRBV10-3, the J gene TRBJ1-1; tentatively, D is TRBD1 (6 bases). The CDR3 is made up of 14 amino acids. The ends were cut back, 6 bases at V and 5 bases at J, with 16 bases in the middle. Germline loops: CDR1 ENHRY, CDR2 SYGVKD.

To note about this clonotype: It may be a read error: a sequence one base away is much more abundant. This chain uses TRBV20-1 with TRBJ1-5; 8 nucleotides match TRBD1. CDR3 length: 11 amino acids. V lost 5 bases and J lost 6; bases outside the gene matches: 0. In germline, CDR1 is DFQATT, CDR2 SNEGSKA (reference sequence). CDR3 region: CSADRGQPQHF. The DNA of the CDR3 is TGCAGTGCTGACAGGGGTCAGCCCCAGCATTTT.

This clonotype was seen a few times. The J gene is TRBJ2-1, the V gene TRBV12-3 or TRBV12-4; TRBD2 is a possible D gene (6 bases). V lost 8 bases and J 3 bases, leaving 8 bases between the germline ends. The CDR3 sequence is 12 residues long. The DNA for the CDR3 is TGTGCCAGCGGGGGGAACTACAATGAGCAGTTCTTC. It yields the protein CASGGNYNEQFF.

The chain uses TRBV27 and TRBJ2-5; TRBD2 matches 7 bases. This CDR3 is built from 14 residues. With 10 bases clipped from V and 1 base from J, the junction kept 9 bases outside the gene matches. Per germline, CDR1 MNHEY and CDR2 SMNVEV (reference sequence). CDR3 bases: TGTGCCACCCCGCAGGGACTACTCCAAGAGACCCAGTACTTC. Protein sequence: CATPQGLLQETQYF.

This clonotype was seen many times. The J gene is TRBJ1-4, the V gene TRBV20-1; D is unclear. CDR1 DFQATT and CDR2 SNEGSKA come from the germline V gene (reference sequence). The V and J ends lost 5 bases and 0 bases respectively, with 13 bases between them. This CDR3 has 15 residues. The CDR3 DNA is TGCAGTGCTGGGCGCTACGTTGCAACTAATGAAAAACTGTTTTTT. This codes for CSAGRYVATNEKLFF.

This clonotype was counted many times. J is TRBJ1-1 and V is TRBV4-2; TRBD1 matches 11 bases. This CDR3 contains 16 residues. Germline loops: CDR1 LGHNA, CDR2 YNFKEQ. Losses at the gene ends were 0 bases for V and 4 bases for J; bases not matched to a gene: 4. In nucleotides, the CDR3 is TGTGCCAGCAGCCAAGAGGACAGGGGGCTGGGCACTGAAGCTTTCTTT. Amino acids: CASSQEDRGLGTEAFF.

This clonotype came up a few times. The chain employs TRBV18 and TRBJ1-1, with D perhaps TRBD1 (6 bases). Per germline, CDR1 KGHSH and CDR2 LQKENI. The CDR3 is 16 amino acids. V was pared by 4 bases and J by 1 base, with 16 bases between. This chain's CDR3 is CASSHTDSTQNTEAFF. The CDR3, as DNA: TGTGCCAGCTCACACACGGACAGCACCCAGAACACTGAAGCTTTCTTT.